These T cell receptor beta chains were read from a single sample in a study of CD4+ T cells in melanoma. The data were produced by immunoSEQ multiplex PCR, yet TCRdb's version contains in-frame clones alone and is incomplete. Here the sample spans 11,000 to 15,000 clones, just over 70% being singletons. Sequenced sample: cells from a culture (not recorded whether cultured in vitro). The receptor set was obtained from a human donor with melanoma. Each CDR3 is given with its conserved first and last residue. The order of the fields is D gene, V gene, clone size, J gene, CDR3 protein, CDR3 DNA. The D gene is left open where the match is weak. Some rows mark clone size as missing; the rest say once, few, many or name a class of expanded clone.

NA	TRBV6-4	few	TRBJ1-1	CASISPRNSRMNTEAFF	TGTGCCAGCATCTCCCCCAGGAACAGCCGCATGAACACTGAAGCTTTCTTT
NA	TRBV2	few	TRBJ1-6	CASKLTAGSPLHF	TGTGCCAGCAAGTTAACAGCCGGTTCACCCCTCCACTTT
NA	TRBV7-9	NA	TRBJ2-7	CASSPWSEQYF	TGTGCCAGCAGCCCCTGGTCCGAGCAGTACTTC
TRBD2	TRBV5-8	NA	TRBJ2-3	CASTYQTSTSTDTQYF	TGTGCCAGCACCTACCAGACATCGACTAGCACAGACACGCAGTATTTT
NA	TRBV18	NA	TRBJ1-1	CASSQLRAGVNTEAFF	TGTGCCAGCTCACAACTTCGCGCAGGGGTGAACACTGAAGCTTTCTTT
NA	TRBV29-1	NA	TRBJ2-5	CSVRTGETQYF	TGCAGCGTTAGGACCGGGGAGACCCAGTACTTC
NA	TRBV7-9	few	TRBJ1-2	CASSLSPRIGYTF	TGTGCCAGCAGCTTATCCCCCAGGATTGGCTACACCTTC
TRBD2	TRBV14	few	TRBJ2-7	CASSQETLAGPISYEQYF	TGTGCCAGCAGCCAAGAAACCCTAGCGGGGCCCATATCCTACGAGCAGTACTTC
TRBD1	TRBV11-2	NA	TRBJ1-2	CASSVINRGSGYTF	TGTGCCAGCAGCGTGATAAACAGGGGAAGCGGCTACACCTTC
NA	TRBV23-1	NA	TRBJ1-5	CASRTDPAKLLHSNQPQHF	TGCGCCAGCAGGACAGATCCCGCGAAGCTACTCCATAGCAATCAGCCCCAGCATTTT
NA	TRBV6-6	large	TRBJ1-5	CASSPREGGNQPQHF	TGTGCCAGCAGCCCTCGGGAGGGCGGTAATCAGCCCCAGCATTTT
NA	TRBV6-5	NA	TRBJ1-5	CASSASADSNQPQHF	TGTGCCAGCAGTGCTTCAGCAGATAGCAATCAGCCCCAGCATTTT
NA	TRBV15	NA	TRBJ1-2	CATSRETGATRSDYTF	TGTGCCACCAGCAGAGAGACGGGAGCAACCAGGTCCGACTACACCTTC
NA	TRBV6-5	few	TRBJ1-5	CASRPDFHQPQHF	TGTGCCAGCAGGCCAGACTTCCATCAGCCCCAGCATTTT
NA	TRBV6-6	few	TRBJ2-1	CASTANNEQFF	TGTGCCAGCACCGCTAACAATGAGCAGTTCTTC
NA	TRBV27	NA	TRBJ1-6	CATMGGSTYNSPLHF	TGTGCCACCATGGGGGGTTCGACCTATAATTCACCCCTCCACTTT
TRBD2	TRBV30	NA	TRBJ2-3	CAWSVWSSGGSGTQYF	TGTGCCTGGAGTGTGTGGTCTAGCGGGGGCTCCGGTACGCAGTATTTT
NA	TRBV6-6	NA	TRBJ1-2	CASTNTAAEQYGYTF	TGTGCCAGCACCAACACGGCGGCGGAACAGTATGGCTACACCTTC
NA	TRBV9	NA	TRBJ1-1	CASSFSGVPNTEAFF	TGTGCCAGCAGCTTTTCGGGGGTACCGAACACTGAAGCTTTCTTT
NA	TRBV7-2	NA	TRBJ2-7	CASSLNGRYGEQYF	TGTGCCAGCAGCTTAAACGGAAGGTACGGCGAGCAGTACTTC
NA	TRBV2	NA	TRBJ2-7	CASSGRGGASYEQYF	TGTGCCAGCAGTGGAAGGGGGGGGGCGTCCTACGAGCAGTACTTC
NA	TRBV5-5	NA	TRBJ1-2	CASSPGSEVYGYTF	TGTGCCAGCAGCCCTGGATCGGAAGTCTATGGCTACACCTTC
NA	TRBV6-5	NA	TRBJ2-3	CASRRSITDTQYF	TGTGCCAGCCGACGCTCGATCACAGATACGCAGTATTTT
NA	TRBV5-1	NA	TRBJ1-4	CASSINREGGEKLFF	TGCGCCAGCAGCATTAACAGGGAGGGAGGAGAAAAACTGTTTTTT
TRBD1	TRBV19	NA	TRBJ1-1	CASRAGRGLSPEAFF	TGTGCCAGCAGAGCGGGCAGGGGGTTGTCTCCTGAAGCTTTCTTT
TRBD1	TRBV2	NA	TRBJ2-7	CASRVDRGFWDEQYF	TGTGCCAGCAGGGTGGACAGGGGGTTTTGGGACGAGCAGTACTTC
NA	TRBV5-1	NA	TRBJ2-5	CASSLGQMSETQYF	TGCGCCAGCAGCTTGGGACAGATGTCCGAGACCCAGTACTTC
NA	TRBV5-5	NA	TRBJ1-6	CASSFDPRGRPLHF	TGTGCCAGCAGCTTTGACCCTCGAGGGAGACCCCTCCACTTT
NA	TRBV5-4	NA	TRBJ2-5	CASSLETRTQYF	TGTGCCAGCAGCTTGGAGACTAGGACCCAGTACTTC
TRBD2	TRBV5-1	NA	TRBJ2-3	CASSGFLAGAPTDTQYF	TGCGCCAGCAGCGGATTCCTAGCGGGGGCCCCCACAGATACGCAGTATTTT